Listed here are 32 T cell receptor beta chains from one sample, sequenced in a study of blood T cell repertoires in COVID-19. Using immunoSEQ multiplex PCR, the repertoire was profiled, and TCRdb retains in-frame clones only, with some absent. This repertoire shows under 250,000 clones, about 86% found once; its top ten account for more than 8.5%. Sequencing was carried out using PBMCs or T cells enriched from blood (not recorded which). These receptor sequences come from a woman aged 45-60 years with acute COVID-19.

V gene TRBV3-1 (or the pseudogene TRBV3-2) combines with J gene TRBJ2-5; TRBD2 might be the D (5 bases). V gave up 3 bases and J gave up 2 bases, with 10 bases separating them. CDR1 is LGHDT and CDR2 is YNNKEL in the germline V gene (reference sequence). The CDR3 extends over 14 amino acids. CDR3 in amino acids: CASSHWTVQETQYF. The CDR3 DNA follows: TGTGCCAGCAGCCACTGGACTGTTCAAGAGACCCAGTACTTC.

Here the CDR3 reads CASSADRGTGELFF. The CDR3 region has the DNA TGTGCCAGCAGTGCAGACAGGGGCACCGGGGAGCTGTTTTTT. V usage is TRBV6-2 or TRBV6-3 and J usage is TRBJ2-2; TRBD1 aligns across 8 bases. The germline V gene has CDR1 MNHEY and CDR2 SVGEGT. This CDR3 has 14 residues. V lost 5 bases to trimming and J lost 4 bases; unmatched junction nucleotides: 3.

V gene TRBV29-1 combines with J gene TRBJ2-7; maybe TRBD1 (6 bases). CDR3 length: 13 residues. Trimming stripped 4 bases from V and 3 bases from J, with 13 bases between. Per germline, CDR1 SQVTM and CDR2 ANQGSEA. CDR3 nucleotide sequence: TGCAGCGTTGTAGGGGGAGACTTCTACGAGCAGTACTTC. Translating gives CSVVGGDFYEQYF.

The chain combines TRBV28 with TRBJ1-4; D is perhaps TRBD1 (5 bases). The CDR3 runs 17 residues. V lost 2 bases to trimming and J lost 2 bases, with 15 bases between them. Germline-derived CDR1 and CDR2 are MDHEN and SYDVKM. CDR3 amino acids: CASSLVGQGGTNEKLFF. The CDR3 bases are TGTGCCAGCAGTTTAGTTGGGCAGGGTGGGACTAATGAAAAACTGTTTTTT.

This clone showed up just once. V gene TRBV28 combines with J gene TRBJ1-1; TRBD1 is a possible D gene (6 bases). Looked up from germline, CDR1 is MDHEN and CDR2 is SYDVKM. This CDR3 has 16 amino acids. Trimming took off 3 bases at V and 1 base at J, with 15 bases between the two ends. CDR3 loop: CASSLGRMTGNTEAFF. The CDR3 coding sequence is TGTGCCAGCAGTTTGGGTCGGATGACAGGGAACACTGAAGCTTTCTTT.

This clone was observed a single time. One end of the junction does not line up with germline, which may come from a read error. This chain joins TRBV3-1 (or the pseudogene TRBV3-2) and TRBJ1-2; 8 bases are shared with TRBD1. The CDR3 has 14 amino acids. CDR1 LGHDT and CDR2 YNNKEL come from the germline V gene (reference sequence). This chain's CDR3 is CASSQDRSPGGCTF. CDR3 nucleotide sequence: TGTGCCAGCAGCCAAGATCGGTCGCCAGGGGGCTGCACCTTC.

This clone was picked up a small number of times. The V call is TRBV7-2, the J call TRBJ1-1, with unresolved D. Germline CDR1 SGHTA, CDR2 FQGNSA. The V gene lost 2 bases and the J gene lost 2 bases, with 12 bases spanning the gap. The CDR3 is 15 amino acids. The CDR3, as DNA: TGTGCCAGCAGCTTACGACGGACGGGAAACACTGAAGCTTTCTTT. Its translation: CASSLRRTGNTEAFF.

V and J are TRBV18 and TRBJ1-5; a weak D match, TRBD1 (6 bases). The V and J ends lost 4 bases and 2 bases respectively, with 9 bases between them. This CDR3 is 14 amino acids long. The germline V gene has CDR1 KGHSH and CDR2 LQKENI. CDR3 in DNA: TGTGCCAGCTCACAGGGGGTAGGCAATCAGCCCCAGCATTTT. Translated, it gives CASSQGVGNQPQHF. Variable domain in full (rest from reference TRBV18 and TRBJ1-5): NAGVMQNPRHLVRRRGQEARLRCSPMKGHSHVYWYRQLPEEGLKFMVYLQKENIIDESGMPKERFSAEFPKEGPSILRIQQVVRGDSAAYFCASSQGVGNQPQHFGDGTRLSIL.

The chain carries TRBV20-1 and TRBJ2-7; 13 bases align to TRBD2. Unmatched junction bases numbered 17, after V lost 3 bases and J lost 3 bases. The CDR3 runs to 19 residues. Germline lookup yields CDR1 DFQATT and CDR2 SNEGSKA (reference sequence). The CDR3 DNA reads as TGCAGTGCTAGTACCAAGTTCCGACTAGCGGGGGGATCCCTCTACGAGCAGTACTTC. This translates into CSASTKFRLAGGSLYEQYF.

The chain recombines TRBV6-2 or TRBV6-3 with TRBJ1-5; 9 positions match TRBD1. The CDR3 spans 15 residues. Germline V CDR1 and CDR2: MNHEY, SVGEGT. Trimming at V came to 4 bases and at J to 7 bases, leaving 8 bases not matched to a gene. The CDR3 DNA follows: TGTGCCAGCAGTTCGCAACAGGGGGCTATGCAGCCCCAGCATTTT. This codes for CASSSQQGAMQPQHF.

This clone was seen only a few times. The rearrangement joins TRBV19 to TRBJ2-3, with D possibly being TRBD2 (5 bases). The germline V gene encodes CDR1 LNHDA and CDR2 SQIVND (reference sequence). The CDR3 runs to 16 residues. Trimming shortened V by 3 bases and J by 0 bases, and 13 bases separated the two germline ends. The CDR3 DNA reads as TGTGCCAGTAGTATTCGGAGCGGCCCTAGCACAGATACGCAGTATTTT. Amino acid sequence: CASSIRSGPSTDTQYF. Together with reference TRBV19 and TRBJ2-3, the CDR3 gives the full variable domain: DGGITQSPKYLFRKEGQNVTLSCEQNLNHDAMYWYRQDPGQGLRLIYYSQIVNDFQKGDIAEGYSVSREKKESFPLTVTSAQKNPTAFYLCASSIRSGPSTDTQYFGPGTRLTVL.

V gene TRBV30 combines with J gene TRBJ2-7; 7 bases fit TRBD1. This CDR3 spans 15 amino acids. V was pared by 2 bases and J by 3 bases, with 10 bases of the junction left unmatched. Germline V gives CDR1 GTSNPN, CDR2 SVGIG (reference sequence). DNA of the CDR3: TGTGCCTGGAGTTCCCCGGGGACAGCAAACTACGAGCAGTACTTC. This sequence encodes CAWSSPGTANYEQYF.

The chain carries TRBV7-2 and TRBJ2-5, with D possibly being TRBD2 (5 bases). The CDR3 has 13 amino acids. Germline V gives CDR1 SGHTA, CDR2 FQGNSA. Trimming pared 6 bases from V and 1 base from J, leaving 9 bases between. The CDR3 spells CASRRASQETQYF. The CDR3 nucleotides read TGTGCCAGCAGGAGGGCCAGCCAAGAGACCCAGTACTTC.

The chain is built from TRBV28 and TRBJ2-4, with 10 bases matching TRBD1. This CDR3 is 19 amino acids long. CDR1 and CDR2 (germline): MDHEN, SYDVKM. The ends lost 1 base at V and 2 bases at J; junction bases unmatched: 11. CDR3 coding DNA: TGTGCCAGCAGTTTATTGGGCGGTCGGGACAGGGGAACCAAAAACATTCAGTACTTC. Translation gives CASSLLGGRDRGTKNIQYF.

The CDR3 spells CASSPPPSRGGEQYF. The DNA for the CDR3 is TGTGCCAGCAGTCCGCCCCCGTCACGGGGAGGCGAGCAGTACTTC. The chain links TRBV25-1 to TRBJ2-7, with D maybe TRBD2 (6 bases). Per the germline V gene, CDR1 is MGHDK and CDR2 is SYGVNS. Trimming removed 5 bases from V and 6 bases from J, with 20 bases in between. The CDR3 sequence is 15 residues long.

The rearrangement joins TRBV5-1 to TRBJ2-3; 10 nucleotides align to TRBD1. Looked up from germline, CDR1 is SGHRS and CDR2 is YFSETQ. V shed 3 bases, J shed 2 bases, and the junction held 3 bases outside the gene matches. The CDR3 has 15 amino acids. The CDR3 DNA reads as TGCGCCAGCAGCTCGACAGGGGGCAACACAGATACGCAGTATTTT. Protein: CASSSTGGNTDTQYF.

The V call is TRBV28, the J call TRBJ2-1; D is perhaps TRBD2 (6 bases). CDR1 and CDR2 from the germline V gene are MDHEN and SYDVKM. Trimming removed 5 bases from V and 9 bases from J, with 17 bases in between. The CDR3 consists of 14 residues. The DNA for the CDR3 is TGTGCCAGCAGTGTCAGATTCCTCGGGGGTGAGCAGTTCTTC. It yields the protein CASSVRFLGGEQFF.

The gene calls are TRBV28 and TRBJ2-1; D is possibly TRBD2 (5 bases). Germline values: CDR1 MDHEN, CDR2 SYDVKM. Trimming removed 8 bases at V and 6 bases at J, with 14 bases between. The CDR3 length is 13 residues. Here the CDR3 DNA reads TGTGCCAGCTCTCCGGGATTTTTCAATGAGCAGTTCTTC. Protein product: CASSPGFFNEQFF.

Only a few counts were recorded for this clone. This chain links TRBV11-2 with TRBJ2-2; TRBD2 agrees at 15 bases. Germline CDR1 SGHAT, CDR2 FQNNGV. V lost 1 base, J lost 1 base, and 4 bases stayed unmatched. The CDR3 is made up of 19 amino acids. In nucleotides, the CDR3 is TGTGCCAGCAGCTTAGTAGGGACTAGCGGGAGGTTGAACACCGGGGAGCTGTTTTTT. Its translation is CASSLVGTSGRLNTGELFF.

Notes on this clone: A read error may produce the germline difference seen at one junction end. This sequence joins TRBV7-7 and TRBJ1-3; a weak D match, TRBD1 (6 bases). The CDR3 length is 15 residues. Looked up from germline, CDR1 is SSHAT and CDR2 is FNYEAQ (reference sequence). The CDR3 bases are TGTGCTAGCAGCTTAACTGCAGGGGCAGGAAACACCATATATTTT. This encodes CASSLTAGAGNTIYF.

This chain links TRBV24-1 with TRBJ2-7, with 11 bases identical to TRBD1. Germline V gives CDR1 KGHDR, CDR2 SFDVKD. The V gene end was trimmed by 4 bases and the J gene end by 4 bases; junction bases not matched to a gene: 5. The CDR3 is 15 residues long. CDR3 loop: CATSDPGTGGYEQYF. CDR3 bases: TGTGCCACCAGTGACCCTGGGACAGGGGGATACGAGCAGTACTTC.

The rearrangement uses TRBV19 and TRBJ1-1; 11 bases are a match to TRBD1. This CDR3 comprises 15 residues. Germline CDR1 and CDR2: LNHDA and SQIVND (reference sequence). The J segment lost 3 bases and the V segment lost 4 bases, leaving 4 bases of the junction unmatched. The CDR3 region is CASSTGQGVDTEAFF. CDR3 DNA: TGTGCCAGTAGTACGGGACAGGGGGTGGACACTGAAGCTTTCTTT.

J is TRBJ2-7 and V is TRBV29-1; 8 bases match TRBD1. J was trimmed by 7 bases and V by 4 bases; bases with no gene match: 9. There are 13 residues in the CDR3. Germline CDR1 SQVTM, CDR2 ANQGSEA. CDR3: CSVGDRQTREQYF. In nucleotides, the CDR3 is TGCAGCGTTGGGGACAGGCAAACTCGGGAGCAGTACTTC.

The chain links TRBV10-3 to TRBJ2-7; 7 bases line up with TRBD2. This CDR3 comprises 13 residues. The trim removed 10 bases at V and 2 bases at J, leaving 8 bases unmatched. Germline CDR1 is ENHRY and CDR2 is SYGVKD. The CDR3 DNA follows: TGTGCCACGGGGAGGGAGGCCCCCTACGAGCAGTACTTC. It is translated as CATGREAPYEQYF.

V and J are TRBV6-2 or TRBV6-3 and TRBJ2-7; 9 bases match TRBD1. The CDR3 is 12 residues long. V gave up 6 bases and J gave up 5 bases; unmatched junction bases: 2. Germline V gene data show CDR1 as MNHEY and CDR2 as SVGEGT. In nucleotides, the CDR3 is TGTGCCAGCAGCGGGACAGGGAACGAGCAGTACTTC. Its protein product is CASSGTGNEQYF.

This rearrangement joins TRBV7-6 to TRBJ2-3; D may be TRBD2 (6 bases). The germline gives CDR1 SGHVS, CDR2 FNYEAQ. Trimming removed 2 bases from V and 10 bases from J, with 13 bases in between. The CDR3 sequence is 13 residues long. The CDR3 DNA reads as TGTGCCAGCAGCTTAAGTGGCGGGGTGGCGCAGTATTTT. It translates to CASSLSGGVAQYF. Drawing the rest from reference TRBV7-6 and TRBJ2-3, the complete variable domain is GAGVSQSPRYKVTKRGQDVALRCDPISGHVSLYWYRQALGQGPEFLTYFNYEAQQDKSGLPNDRFSAERPEGSISTLTIQRTEQRDSAMYRCASSLSGGVAQYFGPGTRLTVL.

The rearrangement links TRBV5-1 to TRBJ1-5; D not certain. The CDR3 consists of 14 residues. The V gene lost 4 bases and the J gene lost 2 bases, with 10 bases spanning the gap. CDR1 and CDR2 from the germline V gene are SGHRS and YFSETQ. As DNA, the CDR3 is TGCGCCAGCAGCCCCGGTCTTGGCAATCAGCCCCAGCATTTT. Its translation: CASSPGLGNQPQHF. Supplemented by reference TRBV5-1 and TRBJ1-5, the full variable domain reads KAGVTQTPRYLIKTRGQQVTLSCSPISGHRSVSWYQQTPGQGLQFLFEYFSETQRNKGNFPGRFSGRQFSNSRSEMNVSTLELGDSALYLCASSPGLGNQPQHFGDGTRLSIL.

The J gene is TRBJ1-1, the V gene TRBV6-6, with 8 bases that match TRBD1. Germline V gives CDR1 MNHNY, CDR2 SVGAGI (reference sequence). Trimming removed 6 bases from V and 4 bases from J; junction bases left unmatched: 7. The CDR3 consists of 14 residues. Written as DNA, the CDR3 is TGTGCCAGCAGCCATCTGGACAGGGTCACTGAAGCTTTCTTT. This gives the protein CASSHLDRVTEAFF.

The rearrangement uses TRBV6-5 and TRBJ2-2; tentative D call: TRBD1 (6 bases). V lost 7 bases and J 7 bases, leaving 16 bases between the germline ends. The CDR3 spans 14 residues. The germline V gene encodes CDR1 MNHEY and CDR2 SVGAGI. Here the CDR3 reads CASTLRGDIGELFF. CDR3 DNA sequence: TGTGCCAGCACCCTCCGAGGGGACATCGGGGAGCTGTTTTTT.

The table lists this clone with a count of one. V gene TRBV6-2 or TRBV6-3 combines with J gene TRBJ2-5; TRBD2 aligns across 8 bases. CDR1 and CDR2 from the germline V gene are MNHEY and SVGEGT. This CDR3 region has 16 residues. V gave up 2 bases and J gave up 5 bases; unmatched junction bases: 10. The CDR3 DNA sequence: TGTGCCAGCAGTTACAGCGCGGGAGGCCCAGATGAGACCCAGTACTTC. It yields the protein CASSYSAGGPDETQYF.

This clone is a singleton in its sample. The chain is built from TRBV28 and TRBJ2-3, with 7 bases lining up with TRBD2. CDR3 length: 18 amino acids. After removal of 6 bases from V and 0 bases from J, the junction contained 15 bases not matched to a gene. Germline V lookup: CDR1 MDHEN, CDR2 SYDVKM. Written as DNA, the CDR3 is TGTGCCAGCAGCTTTGGGGGGGTCCTCCTCAGTAGCACAGATACGCAGTATTTT. Amino acids: CASSFGGVLLSSTDTQYF.

The chain uses TRBV28 and TRBJ2-7, with 8 bases lining up with TRBD2. There are 14 residues in the CDR3. The germline gives CDR1 MDHEN, CDR2 SYDVKM. J gave up 2 bases and V 3 bases, and 3 bases lay outside the gene matches. This CDR3 is CASSLTSEPYEQYF. The CDR3 DNA reads TGTGCCAGCAGTTTGACTAGCGAGCCCTACGAGCAGTACTTC.